Listed here are 5 T cell receptor beta chains from one sample, sequenced in a study of blood T cell repertoires in COVID-19. Assay: immunoSEQ multiplex PCR; the TCRdb copy retains only in-frame clones and omits some. Here the sample spans a few hundred thousand clones, 75% to 90% being singletons. Sequencing was performed on PBMCs or T cells enriched from blood (not recorded which). The origin of the receptors is a woman in her thirties who had been exposed to COVID-19.

The V and J genes are TRBV5-1 and TRBJ2-2; maybe TRBD1 (6 bases). V lost 2 bases and J lost 2, with 10 bases in between. This CDR3 spans 15 amino acids. Germline CDR1 reads SGHRS; CDR2 reads YFSETQ. The CDR3 is CASSFGQTNTGELFF. Written as DNA, the CDR3 is TGCGCCAGCAGCTTCGGACAGACAAACACCGGGGAGCTGTTTTTT.

V is TRBV4-1 and J is TRBJ1-1; 7 bases agree with TRBD1. The germline V gene encodes CDR1 MGHRA and CDR2 YSYEKL. Trimming cost V 3 bases and J 2 bases; bases outside gene matches: 9. This CDR3 has 16 amino acids. This CDR3 reads CASSHPPRQGNTEAFF. As DNA, the CDR3 is TGCGCCAGCAGCCACCCCCCCCGACAGGGAAACACTGAAGCTTTCTTT.

The chain carries TRBV11-3 and TRBJ2-6; 7 bases map to TRBD1. CDR1 SGHNT and CDR2 YENEEA come from the germline V gene. The CDR3 runs to 18 residues. The J segment lost 0 bases and the V segment lost 1 base, leaving 6 bases of the junction unmatched. CDR3 DNA sequence: TGTGCCAGCAGCTTAGTTGGGACAGCCTTCTCTGGGGCCAACGTCCTGACTTTC. This translates into CASSLVGTAFSGANVLTF.

This chain links TRBV29-1 with TRBJ1-2, with 7 nucleotides matching TRBD1. This CDR3 comprises 13 residues. After removal of 6 bases from V and 4 bases from J, the junction contained 8 bases not matched to a gene. Germline CDR1 and CDR2: SQVTM and ANQGSEA. The CDR3 nucleotides are TGCAGCGTGACCGCCGGGACAGCCTATGGCTACACCTTC. It specifies CSVTAGTAYGYTF.

The V and J genes are TRBV11-2 and TRBJ2-1; TRBD1 aligns across 11 bases. After removal of 6 bases from V and 7 bases from J, the junction contained 8 bases not matched to a gene. This CDR3 comprises 15 residues. Germline assignment: CDR1 SGHAT and CDR2 FQNNGV. The CDR3 nucleotides are TGTGCCAGCAGACGGACAGGGGGCGCGGGGAATGAGCAGTTCTTC. Translation gives CASRRTGGAGNEQFF.